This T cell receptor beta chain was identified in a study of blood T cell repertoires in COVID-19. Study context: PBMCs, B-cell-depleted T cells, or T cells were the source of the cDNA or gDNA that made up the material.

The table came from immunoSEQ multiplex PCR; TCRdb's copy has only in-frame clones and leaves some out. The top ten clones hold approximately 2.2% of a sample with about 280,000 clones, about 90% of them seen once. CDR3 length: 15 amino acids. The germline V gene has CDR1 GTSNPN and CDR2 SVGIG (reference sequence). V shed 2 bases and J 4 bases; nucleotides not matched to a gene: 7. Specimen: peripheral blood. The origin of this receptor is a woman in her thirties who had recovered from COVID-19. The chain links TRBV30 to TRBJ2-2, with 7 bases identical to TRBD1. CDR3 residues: CAWSPNRQGTGELFF. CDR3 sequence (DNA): TGTGCCTGGAGTCCGAATAGACAGGGCACCGGGGAGCTGTTTTTT.